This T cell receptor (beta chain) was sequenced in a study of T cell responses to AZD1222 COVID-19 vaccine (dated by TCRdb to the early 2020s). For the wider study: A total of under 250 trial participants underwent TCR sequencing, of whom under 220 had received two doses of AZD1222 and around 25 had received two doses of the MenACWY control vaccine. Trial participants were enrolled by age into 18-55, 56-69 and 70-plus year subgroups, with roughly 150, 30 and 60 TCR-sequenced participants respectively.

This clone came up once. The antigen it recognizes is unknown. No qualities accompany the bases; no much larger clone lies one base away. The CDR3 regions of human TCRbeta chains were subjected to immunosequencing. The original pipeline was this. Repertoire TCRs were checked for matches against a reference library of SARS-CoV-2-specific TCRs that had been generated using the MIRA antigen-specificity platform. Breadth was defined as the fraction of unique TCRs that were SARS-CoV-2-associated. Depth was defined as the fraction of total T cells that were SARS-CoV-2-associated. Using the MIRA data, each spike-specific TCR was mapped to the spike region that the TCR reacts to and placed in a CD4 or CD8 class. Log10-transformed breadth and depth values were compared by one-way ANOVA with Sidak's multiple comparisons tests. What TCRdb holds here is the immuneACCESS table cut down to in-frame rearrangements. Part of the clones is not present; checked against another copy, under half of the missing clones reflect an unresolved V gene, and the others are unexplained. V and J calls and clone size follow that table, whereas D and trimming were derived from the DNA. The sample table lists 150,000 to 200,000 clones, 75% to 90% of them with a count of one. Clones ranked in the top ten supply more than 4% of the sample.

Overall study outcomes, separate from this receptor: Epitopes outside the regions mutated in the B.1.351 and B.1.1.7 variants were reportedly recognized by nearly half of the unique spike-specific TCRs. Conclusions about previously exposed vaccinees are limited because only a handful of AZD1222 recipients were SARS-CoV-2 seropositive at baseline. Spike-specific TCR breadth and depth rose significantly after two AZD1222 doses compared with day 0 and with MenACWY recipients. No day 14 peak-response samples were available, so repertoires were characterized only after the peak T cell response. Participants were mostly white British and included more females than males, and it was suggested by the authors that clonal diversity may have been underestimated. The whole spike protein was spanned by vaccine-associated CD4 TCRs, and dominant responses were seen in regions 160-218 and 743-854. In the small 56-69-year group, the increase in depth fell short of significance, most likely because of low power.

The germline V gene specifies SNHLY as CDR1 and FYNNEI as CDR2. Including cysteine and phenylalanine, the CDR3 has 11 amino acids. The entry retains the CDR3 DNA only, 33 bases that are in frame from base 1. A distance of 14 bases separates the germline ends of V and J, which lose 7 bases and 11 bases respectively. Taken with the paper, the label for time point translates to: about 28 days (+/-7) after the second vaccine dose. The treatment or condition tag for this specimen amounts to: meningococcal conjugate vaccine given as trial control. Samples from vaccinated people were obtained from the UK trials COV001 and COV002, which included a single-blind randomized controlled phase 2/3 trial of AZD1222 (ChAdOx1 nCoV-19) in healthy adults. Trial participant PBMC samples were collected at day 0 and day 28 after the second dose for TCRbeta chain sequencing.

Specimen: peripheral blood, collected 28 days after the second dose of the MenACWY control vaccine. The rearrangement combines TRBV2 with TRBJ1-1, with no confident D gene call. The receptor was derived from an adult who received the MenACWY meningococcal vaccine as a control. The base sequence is TGTGCCAGCAACGCAGAAGCGTGGGCTTTCTTT. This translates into CASNAEAWAFF.